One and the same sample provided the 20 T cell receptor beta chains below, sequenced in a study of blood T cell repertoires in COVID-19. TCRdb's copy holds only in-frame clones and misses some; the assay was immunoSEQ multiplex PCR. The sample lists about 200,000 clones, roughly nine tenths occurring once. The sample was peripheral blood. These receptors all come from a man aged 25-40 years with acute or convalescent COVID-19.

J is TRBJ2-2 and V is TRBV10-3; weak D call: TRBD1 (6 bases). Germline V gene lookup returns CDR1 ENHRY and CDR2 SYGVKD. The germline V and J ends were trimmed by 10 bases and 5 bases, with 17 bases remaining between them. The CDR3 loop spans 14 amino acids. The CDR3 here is CATFDAGETGELFF. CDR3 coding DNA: TGTGCCACCTTTGACGCAGGGGAGACCGGGGAGCTGTTTTTT.

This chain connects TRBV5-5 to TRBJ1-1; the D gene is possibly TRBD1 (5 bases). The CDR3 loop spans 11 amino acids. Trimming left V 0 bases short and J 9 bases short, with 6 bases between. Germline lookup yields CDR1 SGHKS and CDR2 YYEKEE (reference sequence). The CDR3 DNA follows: TGTGCCAGCAGCTTGGCAGGGAAAGCTTTCTTT. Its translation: CASSLAGKAFF.

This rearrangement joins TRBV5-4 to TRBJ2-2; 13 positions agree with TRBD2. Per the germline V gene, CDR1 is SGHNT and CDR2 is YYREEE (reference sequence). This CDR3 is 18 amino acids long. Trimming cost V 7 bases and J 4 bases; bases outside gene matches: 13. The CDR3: CASGRLGLAGASTGELFF. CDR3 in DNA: TGTGCCAGCGGAAGACTCGGACTAGCGGGAGCGAGCACCGGGGAGCTGTTTTTT.

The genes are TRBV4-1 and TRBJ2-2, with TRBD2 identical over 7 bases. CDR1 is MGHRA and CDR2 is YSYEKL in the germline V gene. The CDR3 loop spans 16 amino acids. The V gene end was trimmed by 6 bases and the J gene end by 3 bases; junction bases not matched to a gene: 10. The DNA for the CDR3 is TGCGCCAGCAGTCCCTGGACTAGGAGGGACACCGGGGAGCTGTTTTTT. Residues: CASSPWTRRDTGELFF.

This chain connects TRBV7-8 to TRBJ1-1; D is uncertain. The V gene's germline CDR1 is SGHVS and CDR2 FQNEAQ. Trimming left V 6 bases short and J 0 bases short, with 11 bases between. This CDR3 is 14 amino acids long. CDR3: CASRSGSLNTEAFF. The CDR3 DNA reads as TGTGCCAGCAGATCGGGTAGCCTGAACACTGAAGCTTTCTTT.

The DNA of the CDR3 is TGTGCCAGCAGCAAATCCGGGACAGGGATTTATGGCTACACCTTC. It translates to CASSKSGTGIYGYTF. The chain carries TRBV6-5 and TRBJ1-2, with 9 bases matching TRBD1. Unmatched junction bases numbered 10, after V lost 6 bases and J lost 5 bases. This CDR3 has 15 amino acids. CDR1 MNHEY and CDR2 SVGAGI come from the germline V gene.

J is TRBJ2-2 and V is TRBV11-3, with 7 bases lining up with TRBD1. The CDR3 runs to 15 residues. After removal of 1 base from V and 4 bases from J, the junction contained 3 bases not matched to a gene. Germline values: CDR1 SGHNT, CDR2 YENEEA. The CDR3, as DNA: TGTGCCAGCAGCTTAGGGGCAGGGGGCACCGGGGAGCTGTTTTTT. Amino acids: CASSLGAGGTGELFF. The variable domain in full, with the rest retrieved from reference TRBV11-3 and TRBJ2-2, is EAGVVQSPRYKIIEKKQPVAFWCNPISGHNTLYWYLQNLGQGPELLIRYENEEAVDDSQLPKDRFSAERLKGVDSTLKIQPAELGDSAVYLCASSLGAGGTGELFFGEGSRLTVL.

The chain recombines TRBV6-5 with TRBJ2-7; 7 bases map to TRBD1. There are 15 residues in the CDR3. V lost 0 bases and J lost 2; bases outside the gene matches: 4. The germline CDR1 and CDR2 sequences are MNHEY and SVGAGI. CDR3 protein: CASSYSFQGAYEQYF. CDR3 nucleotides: TGTGCCAGCAGTTACTCGTTTCAGGGGGCCTACGAGCAGTACTTC.

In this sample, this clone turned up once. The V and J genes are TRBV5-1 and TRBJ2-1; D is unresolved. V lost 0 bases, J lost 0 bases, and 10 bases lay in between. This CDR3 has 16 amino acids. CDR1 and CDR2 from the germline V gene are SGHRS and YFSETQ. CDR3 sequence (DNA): TGCGCCAGCAGCTTGGCCTCAGCGAGCTCCTACAATGAGCAGTTCTTC. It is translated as CASSLASASSYNEQFF.

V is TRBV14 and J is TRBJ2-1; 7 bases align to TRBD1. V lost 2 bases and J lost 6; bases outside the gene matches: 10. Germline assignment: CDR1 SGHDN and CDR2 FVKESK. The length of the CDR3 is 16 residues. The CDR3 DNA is TGTGCCAGCAGCCAAAACCTGAATGCAGGGGGCAATGAGCAGTTCTTC. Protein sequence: CASSQNLNAGGNEQFF.

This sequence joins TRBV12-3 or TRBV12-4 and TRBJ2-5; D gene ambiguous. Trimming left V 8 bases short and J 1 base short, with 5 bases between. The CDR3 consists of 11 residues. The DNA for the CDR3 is TGTGCCAGCCGGTCCCAAGAGACCCAGTACTTC. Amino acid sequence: CASRSQETQYF.

The CDR3 nucleotides are TGTGCCAGCAGTGAAGAAACAACAGATACGCAGTATTTT. Translation gives CASSEETTDTQYF. The chain couples TRBV2 to TRBJ2-3; D gene uncertain. The germline V gene has CDR1 SNHLY and CDR2 FYNNEI. V lost 1 base to trimming and J lost 3 bases, with 5 bases between them. The length of the CDR3 is 13 residues.

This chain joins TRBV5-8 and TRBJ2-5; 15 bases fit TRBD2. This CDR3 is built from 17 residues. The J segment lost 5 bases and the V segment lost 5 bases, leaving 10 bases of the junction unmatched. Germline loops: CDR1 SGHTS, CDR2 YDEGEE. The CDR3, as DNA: TGTGCCAGCAGTCGCGGACTAGCGGGGGGGCCCGGCGAGACCCAGTACTTC. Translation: CASSRGLAGGPGETQYF.

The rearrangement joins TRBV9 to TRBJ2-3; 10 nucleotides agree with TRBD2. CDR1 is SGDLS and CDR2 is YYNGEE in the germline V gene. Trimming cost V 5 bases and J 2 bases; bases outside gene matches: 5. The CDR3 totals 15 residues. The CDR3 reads CASSSSGGYTDTQYF. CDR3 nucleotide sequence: TGTGCCAGCAGTTCTAGCGGGGGTTACACAGATACGCAGTATTTT.

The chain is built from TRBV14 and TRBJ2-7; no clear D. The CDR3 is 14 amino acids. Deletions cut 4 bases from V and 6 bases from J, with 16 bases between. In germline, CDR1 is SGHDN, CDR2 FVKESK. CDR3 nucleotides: TGTGCCAGCAGCCTATTCCCGACTTCGCCCGAGCAGTACTTC. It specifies CASSLFPTSPEQYF.

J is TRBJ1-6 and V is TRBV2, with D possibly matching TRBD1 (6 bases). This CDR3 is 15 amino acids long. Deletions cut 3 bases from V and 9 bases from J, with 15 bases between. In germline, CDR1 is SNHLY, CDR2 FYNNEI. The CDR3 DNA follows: TGTGCCAGCAGTGAGAGGGGAGGGGGGGCTTCACCCCTCCACTTT. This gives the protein CASSERGGGASPLHF.

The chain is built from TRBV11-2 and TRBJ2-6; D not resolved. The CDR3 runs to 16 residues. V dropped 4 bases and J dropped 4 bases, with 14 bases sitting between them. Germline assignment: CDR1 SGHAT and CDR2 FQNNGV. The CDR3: CASSYLESTGANVLTF. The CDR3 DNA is TGTGCCAGCAGCTATTTGGAGAGTACCGGGGCCAACGTCCTGACTTTC.

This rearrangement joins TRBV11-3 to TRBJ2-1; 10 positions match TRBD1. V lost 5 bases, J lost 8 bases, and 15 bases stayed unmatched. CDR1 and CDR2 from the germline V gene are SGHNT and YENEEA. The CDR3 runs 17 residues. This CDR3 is CASSPRYRDRGSYEQFF. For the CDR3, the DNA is TGTGCCAGCAGCCCGAGGTATAGGGACAGGGGTAGTTATGAGCAGTTCTTC. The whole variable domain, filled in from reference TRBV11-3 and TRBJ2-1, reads EAGVVQSPRYKIIEKKQPVAFWCNPISGHNTLYWYLQNLGQGPELLIRYENEEAVDDSQLPKDRFSAERLKGVDSTLKIQPAELGDSAVYLCASSPRYRDRGSYEQFFGPGTRLTVL.

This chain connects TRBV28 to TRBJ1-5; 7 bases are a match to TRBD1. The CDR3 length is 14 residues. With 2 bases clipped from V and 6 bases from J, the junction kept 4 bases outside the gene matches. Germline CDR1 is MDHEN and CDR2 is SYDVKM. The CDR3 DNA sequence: TGTGCCAGCAGTTTAGTGACAGGGAGTCAGCCCCAGCATTTT. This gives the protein CASSLVTGSQPQHF.

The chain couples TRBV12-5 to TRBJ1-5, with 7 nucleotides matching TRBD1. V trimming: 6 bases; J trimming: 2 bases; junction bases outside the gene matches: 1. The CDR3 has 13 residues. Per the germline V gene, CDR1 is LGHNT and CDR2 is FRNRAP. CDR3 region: CASGTGGNQPQHF. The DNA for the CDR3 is TGTGCTAGTGGCACAGGGGGCAATCAGCCCCAGCATTTT.